These 27 T cell receptor beta chains were sequenced from one sample in a study of molecular identifiers for immune sequencing clone quantification. TCRdb reprocessed the PCR reads with MiXCR, giving one entry per CDR3 protein. The profile covers approximately 680,000 distinct CDR3 sequences, with less than 30% appearing a single time and about 0.81% taken by the ten largest. The specimen sequenced was naive CD8+ T cells from blood, with Jurkat cell RNA spiked in. Noted subset: FACS-sorted CD8+CD4-CCR7+CD45RA+ naive T cells. These receptors all come from a human donor in good health. Some libraries in this study had Jurkat cell RNA spiked in.

On this clonotype: A much larger clonotype is one base distant, so this may be a read error. This sequence joins TRBV6-5 and TRBJ1-5, with 7 bases matching TRBD1. The CDR3 runs 14 residues. The germline V gene encodes CDR1 MNHEY and CDR2 SVGAGI. Unmatched junction bases numbered 9, after V lost 6 bases and J lost 7 bases. The CDR3 is CASSHETGSQPQHF. The CDR3 DNA sequence: TGTGCCAGCAGCCACGAGACAGGGAGCCAGCCCCAGCATTTT.

Worth noting for this clonotype: A much larger clonotype is one base distant, so this may be a read error. In this CDR3 the conserved last residue, phenylalanine or tryptophan, is missing, so a read error is likely. The gene calls are TRBV5-1 and TRBJ2-1; 10 nucleotides match TRBD1. Germline CDR1 reads SGHRS; CDR2 reads YFSETQ. This CDR3 contains 16 residues. The CDR3 reads CASISSDRGVYSEQFS. CDR3 bases: TGCGCCAGCATTTCCTCGGACAGGGGGGTTTACAGTGAGCAGTTCTCC.

The chain couples TRBV12-3 or TRBV12-4 to TRBJ1-2; no clear D. Trimming shortened V by 4 bases and J by 0 bases, and 6 bases separated the two germline ends. This CDR3 contains 13 residues. The CDR3 nucleotides are TGTGCCAGCAGTTCTAGTCCTAACTATGGCTACACCTTC. This codes for CASSSSPNYGYTF.

This clonotype was detected many times. The J gene is TRBJ2-1, the V gene TRBV7-2; D gene uncertain. V lost 5 bases and J lost 0, with 11 bases in between. The CDR3 length is 15 residues. The germline V gene has CDR1 SGHTA and CDR2 FQGNSA. As DNA, the CDR3 is TGTGCCAGCAGCCTATCAATTAGCTCCTACAATGAGCAGTTCTTC. This codes for CASSLSISSYNEQFF. The whole variable domain, remainder taken from reference TRBV7-2 and TRBJ2-1, is GAGVSQSPSNKVTEKGKDVELRCDPISGHTALYWYRQSLGQGLEFLIYFQGNSAPDKSGLPSDRFSAERTGGSVSTLTIQRTQQEDSAVYLCASSLSISSYNEQFFGPGTRLTVL.

V and J are TRBV20-1 and TRBJ1-1; D is uncertain. The V end was cut by 6 bases, the J end by 5 bases, with 7 bases between. The CDR3 covers 10 residues. Germline V CDR1 and CDR2: DFQATT, SNEGSKA (reference sequence). In DNA, the CDR3 is TGCAGTGCGCTATTAACTGAAGCTTTCTTT. It codes for CSALLTEAFF.

This clonotype has only a few counts. This chain uses TRBV5-5 with TRBJ1-2, with unresolved D. The CDR3 loop spans 13 amino acids. The V and J ends lost 0 bases and 6 bases respectively, with 9 bases between them. The germline gives CDR1 SGHKS, CDR2 YYEKEE (reference sequence). CDR3 DNA sequence: TGTGCCAGCAGCTTGGACGGTTTCGATGGCTACACCTTC. Encoded protein: CASSLDGFDGYTF. The entire variable domain, with the rest obtained from reference TRBV5-5 and TRBJ1-2, is as follows: DAGVTQSPTHLIKTRGQQVTLRCSPISGHKSVSWYQQVLGQGPQFIFQYYEKEERGRGNFPDRFSARQFPNYSSELNVNALLLGDSALYLCASSLDGFDGYTFGSGTRLTVV.

Concerning this clonotype: One end of the junction fails to match germline, which may point to a read error. The CDR3 sequence: CASSYTGGYYNGQFF. The CDR3 DNA is TGTGCCAGCAGTTACACCGGGGGGTATTACAATGGGCAGTTCTTC. The chain couples TRBV6-2 or TRBV6-3 to TRBJ2-1; TRBD2 agrees at 7 bases. The germline CDR1 and CDR2 sequences are MNHEY and SVGEGT. The CDR3 spans 15 residues.

The rearrangement uses TRBV12-3 or TRBV12-4 and TRBJ1-1; 8 bases map to TRBD1. The CDR3 is 16 amino acids. J gave up 1 base and V 6 bases, and 10 bases lay outside the gene matches. This CDR3 reads CASSKTGVSWNTEAFF. In nucleotides, the CDR3 is TGTGCCAGCAGCAAGACAGGGGTGAGTTGGAACACTGAAGCTTTCTTT.

This clonotype showed up many times. The rearrangement joins TRBV7-9 to TRBJ2-1, with 11 bases fitting TRBD1. V was pared by 5 bases and J by 16 bases, with 16 bases of the junction left unmatched. The CDR3 sequence is 15 residues long. Germline values: CDR1 SEHNR, CDR2 FQNEAQ (reference sequence). The DNA for the CDR3 is TGTGCCAGCAGCCCGGAAAGGACAGGGGGCACCGCTTCTTTCTTC. It specifies CASSPERTGGTASFF.

In this sample, this clonotype turned up many times. One junction end disagrees with the germline gene, perhaps due to a read error. The chain has TRBV12-3 or TRBV12-4 and TRBJ2-3, with D unclear. This CDR3 contains 15 residues. The CDR3 coding sequence is TGTGCCAGCAGCTTAGGATTCGGTCGCACAGATACGCAGTATTTT. It specifies CASSLGFGRTDTQYF.

This clonotype has a handful of counts. Sequence at one end of the junction differs from germline and may be a read error. The V gene is TRBV7-9, the J gene TRBJ1-1; D not resolved. The CDR3 extends over 14 amino acids. Germline values: CDR1 SEHNR, CDR2 FQNEAQ (reference sequence). Here the CDR3 DNA reads TGTGCCAGCAGCTTATTGGCAGAGAACACTGAAGTTTTCTTT. Protein sequence: CASSLLAENTEVFF.

This clonotype was seen a few times. This chain joins TRBV27 and TRBJ1-1, with 8 positions matching TRBD1. CDR1 is MNHEY, CDR2 SMNVEV, per germline (reference sequence). The CDR3 has 14 amino acids. The trim removed 5 bases at V and 9 bases at J, leaving 11 bases unmatched. CDR3 in amino acids: CASSLMDRVGKAFF. The CDR3 nucleotides are TGTGCCAGCAGTCTTATGGACAGGGTTGGCAAAGCTTTCTTT.

J is TRBJ2-2 and V is TRBV5-1; D may be TRBD2 (5 bases). From germline, CDR1 is SGHRS and CDR2 YFSETQ. This CDR3 has 15 residues. Trimming took off 0 bases at V and 2 bases at J, with 8 bases between the two ends. The CDR3 sequence is CASSLAGVNTGELFF. The CDR3 bases are TGCGCCAGCAGCTTGGCCGGGGTAAACACCGGGGAGCTGTTTTTT.

The chain joins TRBV27 to TRBJ1-2; tentatively, D is TRBD1 (5 bases). The CDR3 length is 15 residues. Looked up from germline, CDR1 is MNHEY and CDR2 is SMNVEV (reference sequence). V shed 1 base and J shed 4 bases, with 13 bases lying between them. In DNA, the CDR3 is TGTGCCAGCAGTTTATACGAGGGGTCGACCTATGGCTACACCTTC. Translated, it gives CASSLYEGSTYGYTF.

Points on this clonotype: One base away lies a much larger clone, so this may be a sequencing read error. The chain is built from TRBV4-3 and TRBJ2-7; 7 positions agree with TRBD1. This CDR3 region has 14 residues. CDR1 and CDR2 (germline): LGHNA, YSLEER. CDR3 sequence (DNA): TGCGCCAGCACCCTTTACAGGGGTTCCGACGAGCACTACTTC. It is translated as CASTLYRGSDEHYF.

Only a few counts were recorded for this clonotype. V and J are TRBV12-5 and TRBJ2-7; tentatively, D is TRBD1 or TRBD2 (5 bases each). The CDR3 is made up of 13 amino acids. The V gene's germline CDR1 is LGHNT and CDR2 FRNRAP. V lost 6 bases and J lost 3, with 12 bases in between. As DNA, the CDR3 is TGTGCTAGTGGCAATGATGGGGGCTACGAGCAGTACTTC. This translates into CASGNDGGYEQYF.

Notes on this clonotype: This may be a read error, as it is one base from a much larger clone. V is TRBV7-6 and J is TRBJ2-5; D gene ambiguous. Germline CDR1 SGHVS, CDR2 FNYEAQ. The CDR3 runs 16 residues. The germline V and J ends were trimmed by 2 bases and 0 bases, with 13 bases remaining between them. The CDR3 sequence is CASSLSIPKHQETQYF. The CDR3 DNA reads as TGTGCCAGCAGCTTATCAATCCCAAAGCACCAAGAGACCCAGTACTTC.

This clonotype was seen a few times. V gene TRBV4-1 combines with J gene TRBJ1-6, with 7 bases lining up with TRBD1. The CDR3 spans 16 residues. With V trimmed by 1 base and J by 10 bases, 10 bases remained unmatched. Germline CDR1 MGHRA, CDR2 YSYEKL. CDR3 coding DNA: TGCGCCAGCAGCCAAGGGCCGGGACAGTTACAATCACCCCTCCACTTT. Amino acids: CASSQGPGQLQSPLHF.

Concerning this clonotype itself: This may stem from a read error, because a much larger clone lies one nucleotide away. CDR3: CASIYAGDSRETQYF. CDR3 DNA: TGTGCCAGCATCTACGCGGGGGATTCTCGGGAGACCCAGTACTTC. The V and J genes are TRBV3-1 and TRBJ2-5, with 7 nucleotides matching TRBD2. Germline CDR1 LGHDT, CDR2 YNNKEL (reference sequence). The CDR3 runs 15 residues. Losses at the gene ends were 7 bases for V and 5 bases for J; bases not matched to a gene: 13.

The chain couples TRBV21-1 to TRBJ2-2; the D call of TRBD1 is as the table states it, not checked on the DNA. TRBV21-1 is annotated as a pseudogene. The CDR3 extends over 16 amino acids. The CDR3, as DNA: TGTGCCAGCAGCAAATCTTGGGACAAGATCACCGGGGAGCTGTTTTTT. It translates to CASSKSWDKITGELFF.

There are a few counts of this clonotype. This chain connects TRBV30 to TRBJ2-7, with D possibly TRBD1 on 6 matching bases. This CDR3 contains 12 residues. V lost 3 bases to trimming and J lost 0 bases, with 6 bases between them. From germline, CDR1 is GTSNPN and CDR2 SVGIG (reference sequence). The CDR3, as DNA: TGTGCCTGGAGACAGGGCTCCTACGAGCAGTACTTC. Residues: CAWRQGSYEQYF.

This clonotype was detected ten times or more. The CDR3 protein is CASSLRTGGTDTQYF. The DNA for the CDR3 is TGTGCCAGCAGCTTAAGGACGGGTGGCACAGATACGCAGTATTTT. The chain couples TRBV7-9 to TRBJ2-3; unclear D gene. The V end lost 2 bases, the J end lost 1 base, and 10 bases lay between the germline ends. This CDR3 contains 15 residues. CDR1 and CDR2 from the germline V gene are SEHNR and FQNEAQ (reference sequence).

Ten or more counts support this clonotype. V usage is TRBV21-1 and J usage is TRBJ1-5. TRBV21-1 is listed as a pseudogene. The CDR3 runs 16 residues. The chain's CDR3 is CASSTTDTGRGQPQHF. CDR3 in DNA: TGTGCCAGCAGCACGACAGATACGGGGAGGGGTCAGCCCCAGCATTTT.

Remarks on this clonotype: A read error may be the cause here, since a much bigger clone is one base away. This is likely a read error, given that the CDR3 carries no conserved phenylalanine or tryptophan at its end. The rearrangement joins TRBV7-2 to TRBJ2-1; TRBD2 matches at 13 bases. Germline V lookup: CDR1 SGHTA, CDR2 FQGNSA. The J segment lost 6 bases and the V segment lost 1 base, leaving 0 bases of the junction unmatched. The CDR3 runs 15 residues. CDR3 region: CASSLGLAGGNEQFL. The CDR3 DNA follows: TGTGCCAGCAGCTTAGGACTAGCGGGAGGCAATGAGCAGTTCTTA.

Concerning this clonotype: A read error may produce the germline difference seen at one junction end. The chain has TRBV10-3 and TRBJ2-3; 7 nucleotides line up with TRBD2. Germline V gene lookup returns CDR1 ENHRY and CDR2 SYGVKD. CDR3 length: 15 residues. CDR3 sequence: CALSGNRGPTDTQSF. In nucleotides, the CDR3 is TGTGCCCTCAGCGGGAATCGCGGGCCCACAGATACGCAGTCTTTT.

This clonotype was seen ten or more times. The chain uses TRBV11-2 and TRBJ2-3; 8 nucleotides align to TRBD2. Germline trimming cut 4 bases from V and 3 bases from J; bases unmatched to any gene: 6. Germline lookup yields CDR1 SGHAT and CDR2 FQNNGV. The CDR3 contains 15 residues. The CDR3 loop is CASSSGVAGTDTQYF. The CDR3 DNA follows: TGTGCCAGCAGCTCGGGGGTAGCGGGGACAGATACGCAGTATTTT.

This clonotype was counted between two and nine times. The chain carries TRBV19 and TRBJ2-7, with 11 bases aligning to TRBD2. The V and J ends lost 6 bases and 5 bases, in that order; junction bases with no gene match: 3. The CDR3 sequence is 13 residues long. CDR1 LNHDA and CDR2 SQIVND come from the germline V gene (reference sequence). The CDR3 loop reads CASRLAGAHEQYF. DNA of the CDR3: TGTGCCAGTAGACTAGCGGGGGCCCACGAGCAGTACTTC.